These 20 T cell receptor beta chains share one sample of origin, sequenced in a study of response to subunit inactivated influenza vaccine. TCRdb used MiXCR to reprocess the RT-PCR reads, holding one entry per CDR3 protein. The table records hundreds of thousands of distinct CDR3 sequences, about a sixth of them present only once. The sample in question was PBMCs from blood, obtained less than 13 days after vaccination. These receptors were collected from a middle-aged man who received an inactivated influenza vaccine.

The V call is TRBV5-6, the J call TRBJ2-1; perhaps TRBD2 as D (5 bases). V lost 4 bases and J 4 bases, leaving 15 bases between the germline ends. There are 15 residues in the CDR3. Germline CDR1 reads SGHDT; CDR2 reads YYEEEE. The CDR3 here is CASSLTSFVYNEQFF. CDR3 nucleotide sequence: TGTGCCAGCAGCCTCACTAGTTTCGTATACAATGAGCAGTTCTTC.

The chain links TRBV11-3 to TRBJ2-7; D is perhaps TRBD2 (7 bases). The V end was cut by 2 bases, the J end by 3 bases, with 11 bases between. Germline-derived CDR1 and CDR2 are SGHNT and YENEEA. This CDR3 region has 14 residues. The CDR3 DNA is TGTGCCAGCAGCTTACGGGGGGCTGACTACGAGCAGTACTTC. It encodes CASSLRGADYEQYF.

The V and J genes are TRBV5-1 and TRBJ2-7, with D perhaps given as TRBD1 or TRBD2 (5 bases each). Deletions cut 5 bases from V and 5 bases from J, with 14 bases between. The CDR3 contains 13 residues. Per germline, CDR1 SGHRS and CDR2 YFSETQ. CDR3 in DNA: TGCGCCAGCAGTCGAGGGTGGGGCGACGAGCAGTACTTC. It codes for CASSRGWGDEQYF.

The chain links TRBV29-1 to TRBJ1-1, with D unclear. The CDR3 length is 11 residues. CDR1 and CDR2 (germline): SQVTM, ANQGSEA. V was clipped by 7 bases and J by 3 bases, with 9 bases between them. CDR3 amino acids: CSGSRHTEAFF. The CDR3 DNA follows: TGCAGCGGGAGCAGACACACTGAAGCTTTCTTT.

The chain joins TRBV7-2 to TRBJ2-2; 9 bases are a match to TRBD1. Germline V gene sequence: CDR1 SGHTA, CDR2 FQGNSA. There are 15 residues in the CDR3. With V trimmed by 5 bases and J by 5 bases, 6 bases remained unmatched. The CDR3 sequence: CASSPGQGRTGELFF. The CDR3 DNA sequence: TGTGCCAGCAGCCCAGGACAGGGGAGAACCGGGGAGCTGTTTTTT.

This clonotype was observed many times. The J gene is TRBJ2-3, the V gene TRBV7-9; maybe TRBD1 (5 bases). The V gene's germline CDR1 is SEHNR and CDR2 FQNEAQ (reference sequence). The CDR3 spans 16 residues. The ends were cut back, 2 bases at V and 2 bases at J, with 14 bases in the middle. CDR3 region: CASSLNRPGPTDTQYF. In DNA, the CDR3 is TGTGCCAGCAGCTTAAACAGGCCAGGACCCACAGATACGCAGTATTTT.

This clonotype showed up just a few times. The chain is built from TRBV25-1 and TRBJ1-1; 8 bases fit TRBD1. J gave up 4 bases and V 4 bases, and 5 bases lay outside the gene matches. The CDR3 consists of 14 residues. Germline V lookup: CDR1 MGHDK, CDR2 SYGVNS. The CDR3 here is CASSARTGRTEAFF. The CDR3, as DNA: TGTGCCAGCAGTGCCCGGACAGGGCGCACTGAAGCTTTCTTT.

Only a few counts were recorded for this clonotype. J is TRBJ2-1 and V is TRBV7-2, with D possibly matching TRBD2 (6 bases). This CDR3 spans 14 amino acids. The germline V gene has CDR1 SGHTA and CDR2 FQGNSA. Trimming took off 5 bases at V and 1 base at J, with 9 bases between the two ends. CDR3 sequence: CASSLDYSYNEQFF. Written as DNA, the CDR3 is TGTGCCAGCAGCCTGGACTATTCCTACAATGAGCAGTTCTTC.

This clonotype has only a few counts. The chain joins TRBV5-1 to TRBJ2-1, with 7 bases aligning to TRBD2. J lost 6 bases, V lost 2 bases, and 8 bases had no gene match. Germline V CDR1 and CDR2: SGHRS, YFSETQ. CDR3 length equals 15 residues. CDR3 in DNA: TGCGCCAGCAGCTTTGTTTTGGCGGGGGTCAATGAGCAGTTCTTC. This translates into CASSFVLAGVNEQFF.

The chain combines TRBV6-6 with TRBJ1-5; D remains unclear. CDR3 size: 13 residues. Germline assignment: CDR1 MNHNY and CDR2 SVGAGI (reference sequence). V was pared by 3 bases and J by 6 bases, with 9 bases between. The CDR3 bases are TGTGCCAGCAGTTATAGGCTTGCTCAGCCCCAGCATTTT. Its translation: CASSYRLAQPQHF.

The chain carries TRBV4-2 and TRBJ2-2, with 10 bases that match TRBD1. Germline V gene lookup returns CDR1 LGHNA and CDR2 YNFKEQ. Unmatched junction bases numbered 3, after V lost 4 bases and J lost 4 bases. The CDR3 covers 15 residues. The CDR3 sequence is CASSLGDRGTGELFF. The CDR3 nucleotides read TGTGCCAGCAGCCTAGGGGACAGGGGCACCGGGGAGCTGTTTTTT.

This clonotype has more than one count but fewer than ten. The genes are TRBV9 and TRBJ2-7, with 9 bases lining up with TRBD1. Germline V gene data show CDR1 as SGDLS and CDR2 as YYNGEE. The CDR3 is made up of 16 amino acids. V lost 4 bases to trimming and J lost 6 bases; unmatched junction nucleotides: 14. DNA of the CDR3: TGTGCCAGCAGCCCCCGGGACAGGGCCCTCGGGGGCGAGCAGTACTTC. Its translation is CASSPRDRALGGEQYF.

The rearrangement links TRBV27 to TRBJ1-2, with TRBD1 matching 10 bases. The trim removed 7 bases at V and 5 bases at J, leaving 4 bases unmatched. CDR3 size: 13 residues. The germline V gene has CDR1 MNHEY and CDR2 SMNVEV (reference sequence). The CDR3 sequence is CASKRTGGYGYTF. DNA of the CDR3: TGTGCCAGCAAACGGACAGGGGGGTATGGCTACACCTTC.

This clonotype appeared a few times. The rearrangement uses TRBV6-1 and TRBJ2-1, with TRBD2 matching over 10 bases. V gave up 5 bases and J gave up 5 bases; unmatched junction bases: 6. Looked up from germline, CDR1 is MNHNS and CDR2 is SASEGT. The CDR3 is 15 residues long. This CDR3 is CASSPGTSAHNEQFF. CDR3 coding DNA: TGTGCCAGCAGTCCCGGGACTAGCGCGCACAATGAGCAGTTCTTC.

This chain uses TRBV18 with TRBJ2-1, with D possibly being TRBD1 (6 bases). The V gene lost 6 bases and the J gene lost 0 bases, with 15 bases spanning the gap. Germline-derived CDR1 and CDR2 are KGHSH and LQKENI. This CDR3 spans 16 amino acids. The CDR3 coding sequence is TGTGCCAGCTCGCAACCGGGACACAGCTCCTACAATGAGCAGTTCTTC. Translation: CASSQPGHSSYNEQFF. Filled out from reference TRBV18 and TRBJ2-1, the complete variable domain reads NAGVMQNPRHLVRRRGQEARLRCSPMKGHSHVYWYRQLPEEGLKFMVYLQKENIIDESGMPKERFSAEFPKEGPSILRIQQVVRGDSAAYFCASSQPGHSSYNEQFFGPGTRLTVL.

This clonotype was counted a few times. The rearrangement uses TRBV7-9 and TRBJ2-7; unclear D gene. Trimming cost V 0 bases and J 6 bases, with 9 bases left between them. This CDR3 has 13 residues. Looked up from germline, CDR1 is SEHNR and CDR2 is FQNEAQ (reference sequence). CDR3 loop: CASSLARSIEQYF. The DNA for the CDR3 is TGTGCCAGCAGCTTAGCGAGGTCAATCGAGCAGTACTTC. Filled out from reference TRBV7-9 and TRBJ2-7, the complete variable domain reads DTGVSQNPRHKITKRGQNVTFRCDPISEHNRLYWYRQTLGQGPEFLTYFQNEAQLEKSRLLSDRFSAERPKGSFSTLEIQRTEQGDSAMYLCASSLARSIEQYFGPGTRLTVT.

The V and J genes are TRBV4-3 and TRBJ2-1; 11 positions agree with TRBD1. The CDR3 runs 18 residues. The ends lost 4 bases at V and 0 bases at J; junction bases unmatched: 8. Germline V gives CDR1 LGHNA, CDR2 YSLEER. In DNA, the CDR3 is TGCGCCAGCAGCCCCCGGACAGGGGGCTCGGGCTCCTACAATGAGCAGTTCTTC. It encodes CASSPRTGGSGSYNEQFF.

J is TRBJ1-2 and V is TRBV4-2, with D hard to call. V was pared by 3 bases and J by 1 base, with 12 bases between. This CDR3 has 15 residues. CDR1 is LGHNA and CDR2 is YNFKEQ in the germline V gene. CDR3 in DNA: TGTGCCAGCAGCCAGTTTGACGGAGATAACTATGGCTACACCTTC. As protein: CASSQFDGDNYGYTF.

The chain links TRBV29-1 to TRBJ2-7; D is perhaps TRBD2 (5 bases). V was clipped by 5 bases and J by 5 bases, with 10 bases between them. The CDR3 contains 11 residues. Germline lookup yields CDR1 SQVTM and CDR2 ANQGSEA. The CDR3 reads CSVKERHEQYF. Here the CDR3 DNA reads TGCAGCGTTAAGGAGCGGCACGAGCAGTACTTC.

This clonotype was observed many times. The V call is TRBV12-3 or TRBV12-4, the J call TRBJ1-4, with D possibly matching TRBD1 (5 bases). CDR3 size: 15 residues. V lost 6 bases to trimming and J lost 0 bases, with 11 bases between them. CDR3 sequence: CASSRTGSTNEKLFF. In nucleotides, the CDR3 is TGTGCCAGCAGCCGTACAGGATCAACTAATGAAAAACTGTTTTTT.